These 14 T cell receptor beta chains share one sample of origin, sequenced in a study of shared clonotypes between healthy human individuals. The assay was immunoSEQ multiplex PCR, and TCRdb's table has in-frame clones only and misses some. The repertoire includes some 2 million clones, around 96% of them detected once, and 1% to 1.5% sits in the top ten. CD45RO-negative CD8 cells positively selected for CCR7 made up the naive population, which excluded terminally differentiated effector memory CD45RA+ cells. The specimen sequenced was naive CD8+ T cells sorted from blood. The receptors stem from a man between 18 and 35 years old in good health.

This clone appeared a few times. Written as DNA, the CDR3 is TGTGCTAGTGGTTTGGCCCAAGGGACAGAGCTATACTATGGCTACACCTTC. This translates into CASGLAQGTELYYGYTF. The rearrangement links TRBV12-5 to TRBJ1-2; the match to TRBD1 covers 7 bases. The trim removed 1 base at V and 3 bases at J, leaving 11 bases unmatched. Germline V lookup: CDR1 LGHNT, CDR2 FRNRAP. The CDR3 is made up of 17 amino acids.

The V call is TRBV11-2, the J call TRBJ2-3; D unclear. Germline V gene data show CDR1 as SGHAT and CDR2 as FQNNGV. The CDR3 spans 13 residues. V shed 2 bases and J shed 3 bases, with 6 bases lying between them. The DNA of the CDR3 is TGTGCCAGCAGCTTAAATCCGACAGATACGCAGTATTTT. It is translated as CASSLNPTDTQYF. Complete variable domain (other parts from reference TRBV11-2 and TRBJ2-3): EAGVAQSPRYKIIEKRQSVAFWCNPISGHATLYWYQQILGQGPKLLIQFQNNGVVDDSQLPKDRFSAERLKGVDSTLKIQPAKLEDSAVYLCASSLNPTDTQYFGPGTRLTVL.

Here the CDR3 DNA reads TGTGCCAGCAGCGTAGAGGGACAGGGGGACTACGAGCAGTACTTC. It encodes CASSVEGQGDYEQYF. The chain employs TRBV9 and TRBJ2-7, with 11 bases that match TRBD1. This CDR3 is built from 15 residues. Germline values: CDR1 SGDLS, CDR2 YYNGEE. V lost 0 bases, J lost 3 bases, and 2 bases stayed unmatched.

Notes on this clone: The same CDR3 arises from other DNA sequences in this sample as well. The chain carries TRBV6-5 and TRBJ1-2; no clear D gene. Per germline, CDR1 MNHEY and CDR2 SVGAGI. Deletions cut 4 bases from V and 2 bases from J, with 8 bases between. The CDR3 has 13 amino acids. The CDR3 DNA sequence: TGTGCCAGCAGTTGGACGGAAAACTATGGCTACACCTTC. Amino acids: CASSWTENYGYTF.

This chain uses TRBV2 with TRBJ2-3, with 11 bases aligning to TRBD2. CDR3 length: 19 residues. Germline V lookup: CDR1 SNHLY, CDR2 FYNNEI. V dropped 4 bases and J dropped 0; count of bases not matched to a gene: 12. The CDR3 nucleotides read TGTGCCAGCAGTGGAACTAGCGGGAGCACGTCCCCTAGCACAGATACGCAGTATTTT. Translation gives CASSGTSGSTSPSTDTQYF.

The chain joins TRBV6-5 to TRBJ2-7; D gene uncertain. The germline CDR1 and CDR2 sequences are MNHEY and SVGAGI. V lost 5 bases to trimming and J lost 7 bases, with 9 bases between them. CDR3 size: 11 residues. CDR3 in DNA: TGTGCCAGCAGTCCTTTAGGGGAGCAGTACTTC. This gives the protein CASSPLGEQYF.

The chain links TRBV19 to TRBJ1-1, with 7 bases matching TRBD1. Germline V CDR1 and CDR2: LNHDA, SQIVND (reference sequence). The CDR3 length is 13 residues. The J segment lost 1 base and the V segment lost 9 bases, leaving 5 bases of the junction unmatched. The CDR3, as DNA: TGTGCCAGCCAAGGGACAGAGAACACTGAAGCTTTCTTT. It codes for CASQGTENTEAFF.

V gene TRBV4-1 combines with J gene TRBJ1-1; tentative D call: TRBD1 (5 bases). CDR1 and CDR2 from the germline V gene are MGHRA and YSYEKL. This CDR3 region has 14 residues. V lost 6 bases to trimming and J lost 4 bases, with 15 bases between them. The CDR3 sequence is CASRGDWPGTEAFF. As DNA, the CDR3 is TGCGCCAGCAGGGGGGATTGGCCGGGCACTGAAGCTTTCTTT.

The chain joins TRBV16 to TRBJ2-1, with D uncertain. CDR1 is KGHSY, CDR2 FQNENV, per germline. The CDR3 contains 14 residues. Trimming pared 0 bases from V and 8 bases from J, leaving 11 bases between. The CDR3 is CASSQSEGPDEQFF. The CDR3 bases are TGTGCCAGCAGCCAATCAGAAGGACCAGATGAGCAGTTCTTC.

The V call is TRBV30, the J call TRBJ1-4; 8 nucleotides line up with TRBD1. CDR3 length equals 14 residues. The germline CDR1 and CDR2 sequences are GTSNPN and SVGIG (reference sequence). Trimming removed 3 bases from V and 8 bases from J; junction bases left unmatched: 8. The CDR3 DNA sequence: TGTGCCTGGAGACTCGGACAGGGTCGGGAAAAACTGTTTTTT. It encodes CAWRLGQGREKLFF.

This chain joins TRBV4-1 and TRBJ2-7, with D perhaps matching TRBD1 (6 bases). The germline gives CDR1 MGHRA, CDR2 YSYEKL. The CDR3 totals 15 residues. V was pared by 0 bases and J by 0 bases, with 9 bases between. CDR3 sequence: CASSQDRQDSYEQYF. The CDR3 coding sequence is TGCGCCAGCAGCCAAGATCGACAGGACTCCTACGAGCAGTACTTC.

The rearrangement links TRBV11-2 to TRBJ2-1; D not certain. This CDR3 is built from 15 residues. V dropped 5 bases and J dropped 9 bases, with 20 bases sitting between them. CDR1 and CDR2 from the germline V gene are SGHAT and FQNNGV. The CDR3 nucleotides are TGTGCCAGCAGCCCGCGAGAGTCGGGTTTGGGTGAGCAGTTCTTC. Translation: CASSPRESGLGEQFF.

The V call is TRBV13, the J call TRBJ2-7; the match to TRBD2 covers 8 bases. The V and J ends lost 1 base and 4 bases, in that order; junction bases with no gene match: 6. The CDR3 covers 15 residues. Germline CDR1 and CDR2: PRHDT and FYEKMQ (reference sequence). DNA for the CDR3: TGTGCCAGCAGCTTAGAAGCAGCGGGAGCTTACGAGCAGTACTTC. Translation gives CASSLEAAGAYEQYF.

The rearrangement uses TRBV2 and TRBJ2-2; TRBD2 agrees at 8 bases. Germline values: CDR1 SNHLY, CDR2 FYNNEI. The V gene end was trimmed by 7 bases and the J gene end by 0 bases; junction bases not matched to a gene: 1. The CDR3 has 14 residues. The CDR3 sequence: CASTSGPNTGELFF. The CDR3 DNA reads TGTGCCAGCACTAGCGGGCCGAACACCGGGGAGCTGTTTTTT.